The 4 T cell receptor beta chains below were found in one sample sequenced in a study of human T cells and chemical hapten exposure. MiXCR, run by TCRdb on the RACE reads, gives a single entry per CDR3 protein. In the table there are about 300,000 distinct CDR3 sequences, around 5% of which are singletons. Time point reported: pre-sensitization, week 0. This sample's treatment: therapeutic diphenylcyclopropenone sensitization with weekly scalp DPC. Sequenced here: whole blood, sampled in connection with sensitization to the hapten diphenylcyclopropenone (DPC). Source of these receptors: a woman aged 18-29 years with alopecia areata. Some clones in this sample may be carry-over from other donors' samples.

The chain combines TRBV20-1 with TRBJ2-1; D remains unclear. The V gene lost 5 bases and the J gene lost 9 bases, with 20 bases spanning the gap. The CDR3 is 14 residues long. Per germline, CDR1 DFQATT and CDR2 SNEGSKA (reference sequence). The CDR3 is CSALRVVAHSEQFF. CDR3 nucleotides: TGCAGTGCTCTGAGAGTTGTCGCCCACAGTGAGCAGTTCTTC.

As for this clonotype: This could be a read error, since a much larger clone is one nucleotide away. The CDR3 DNA is TGTGCCAGCAGCACGATCGGGACAGGGGCTTATACGCAGTATTTT. This translates into CASSTIGTGAYTQYF. The chain combines TRBV28 with TRBJ2-3, with 10 bases lining up with TRBD1. Trimming at V came to 6 bases and at J to 7 bases, leaving 10 bases not matched to a gene. There are 15 residues in the CDR3. The germline V gene has CDR1 MDHEN and CDR2 SYDVKM. Full variable domain (missing parts from reference TRBV28 and TRBJ2-3): DVKVTQSSRYLVKRTGEKVFLECVQDMDHENMFWYRQDPGLGLRLIYFSYDVKMKEKGDIPEGYSVSREKKERFSLILESASTNQTSMYLCASSTIGTGAYTQYFGPGTRLTVL.

The V gene is TRBV7-9, the J gene TRBJ2-3; 8 positions agree with TRBD2. J gave up 4 bases and V 4 bases, and 16 bases lay outside the gene matches. CDR3 size: 18 residues. Looked up from germline, CDR1 is SEHNR and CDR2 is FQNEAQ (reference sequence). CDR3 amino acids: CASSSPRGGRSVADTQYF. The CDR3 DNA follows: TGTGCCAGCAGCTCCCCCCGGGGGGGCCGGAGCGTCGCAGATACGCAGTATTTT.

The gene calls are TRBV5-4 and TRBJ2-3; 12 bases are a match to TRBD2. The germline CDR1 and CDR2 sequences are SGHNT and YYREEE (reference sequence). CDR3 size: 16 residues. V lost 4 bases to trimming and J lost 5 bases; unmatched junction nucleotides: 8. The CDR3 reads CASSHPSGGAGDTQYF. CDR3 DNA: TGTGCCAGCAGCCACCCTAGCGGGGGGGCCGGAGATACGCAGTATTTT.